A selection of T cell receptor beta chains follows, all from one sample in a study of chemoradiotherapy in HPV16-positive cancers. Clones were sequenced by immunoSEQ multiplex PCR, and TCRdb holds only the in-frame ones, with some missing. This sample has 30,000 or so clones, with roughly 84% found just once. The sample in question was blood, obtained from a patient who underwent chemoradiotherapy. The source of these receptors is a human donor with HPV-associated anogenital cancer. Both conserved end residues are part of each CDR3. A D gene is named only where the DNA matches it firmly. Not all rows give a size; the values are once, few, many and, for expanded clones, a class.

TRBJ2-7,TRBV30,NA,NA,TGTGCCTGGACACGGCTAGGGATCTACGAGCAGTACTTC,CAWTRLGIYEQYF
TRBJ2-3,TRBV10-2,NA,NA,TGCGCCAGCAGTGAGTCGGGTTGGGGAAATACGCAGTATTTT,CASSESGWGNTQYF
TRBJ2-5,TRBV18,NA,NA,TGTGCCAGCTCACCACCGAGTGCTAGTCAGACCCAGTACTTC,CASSPPSASQTQYF
TRBJ1-2,TRBV7-9,NA,NA,TGTGCCAGCAGCTGGGACGGGACTAACTATGGCTACACCTTC,CASSWDGTNYGYTF
TRBJ1-4,TRBV29-1,NA,NA,TGCAGCGTTGAAGATCCCGGGTCAACTAATGAAAAACTGTTTTTT,CSVEDPGSTNEKLFF
TRBJ1-5,TRBV14,NA,NA,TGTGCCAGCAGCCAAGGGGGGGATCAGCCCCAGCATTTT,CASSQGGDQPQHF
TRBJ2-3,TRBV7-3,NA,TRBD2,TGTGCCAGCAGCTTCGGGCGGGGGGTCACAGATACGCAGTATTTT,CASSFGRGVTDTQYF
TRBJ1-1,TRBV6-1,NA,NA,TGTGCCAGCAGTGCGTCTGGGCAGTTGAACACTGAAGCTTTCTTT,CASSASGQLNTEAFF
TRBJ2-5,TRBV9,NA,NA,TGTGCCAGCAGCCTATCCTCACTAGAACAAGAGACCCAGTACTTC,CASSLSSLEQETQYF
TRBJ1-3,TRBV28,once,NA,TGTGCCAGCAGCGTAGACCGAAACACCATATATTTT,CASSVDRNTIYF
TRBJ1-2,TRBV6-4,NA,TRBD1,TGTGCCAGCAGTGACACCGGACAGGGATTGGGTGGCTACACCTTC,CASSDTGQGLGGYTF
TRBJ1-2,TRBV6-6,NA,NA,TGTGCCAGCAGTTACTTAGTGGACTATGGCTACACCTTC,CASSYLVDYGYTF
TRBJ1-4,TRBV27,NA,NA,TGTGCCAGCAGGCTTTCTTCTCTTGTAGCTAATGAAAAACTGTTTTTT,CASRLSSLVANEKLFF
TRBJ2-5,TRBV19,NA,NA,TGTGCCAGTCGAGGGCCCCAAGAGACCCAGTACTTC,CASRGPQETQYF
TRBJ2-2,TRBV10-2,NA,NA,TGCGCCAGCAGTGGGGCTGGGGGTACCGGGGAGCTGTTTTTT,CASSGAGGTGELFF
TRBJ2-3,TRBV6-4,NA,NA,TGTGCCAGCAGCAAAGGGATCACAGATACGCAGTATTTT,CASSKGITDTQYF
TRBJ1-1,TRBV18,NA,NA,TGTGCCAGCTCACCACCGGCCAGGGTGAACACTGAAGCTTTCTTT,CASSPPARVNTEAFF
TRBJ1-2,TRBV7-9,NA,NA,TGTGCCAGCAGCTTAGACCTGACGGGAGCTAACTATGGCTACACCTTC,CASSLDLTGANYGYTF
TRBJ1-1,TRBV5-1,NA,NA,TGCGCCAGCAGTCTGTCGTGGGTGTCTGAAGCTTTCTTT,CASSLSWVSEAFF
TRBJ1-5,TRBV18,NA,TRBD1,TGTGCCAGCTCATCCTCCGGGACAGGGTCTATTCAGCCCCAGCATTTT,CASSSSGTGSIQPQHF
TRBJ2-1,TRBV7-9,NA,NA,TGTGCCAGCAGCCCGGGGACGTACAATGAGCAGTTCTTC,CASSPGTYNEQFF
TRBJ2-7,TRBV29-1,NA,NA,TGCAGCGCCGGACAGTCCTACGAGCAGTACTTC,CSAGQSYEQYF
TRBJ2-5,TRBV19,NA,NA,TGTGCCAGTAGTATGGAAGGGACCCAGTACTTC,CASSMEGTQYF
TRBJ1-5,TRBV7-2,NA,NA,TGTGCCAGCAGCTATAGCCGGAATCAGCCCCAGCATTTT,CASSYSRNQPQHF
TRBJ1-5,TRBV5-1,few,NA,TGCGCCAGCAAGCGGGATGTGGGACAGCCCCAGCATTTT,CASKRDVGQPQHF
TRBJ1-2,TRBV7-9,once,NA,TGTGCCAGCAGCTTCAGTGGACTGGAAAACTATGGCTACACCTTC,CASSFSGLENYGYTF
TRBJ1-5,TRBV7-2,NA,NA,TGTGCCAGCAGCTTAAGGCAGGATCAGCCCCAGCATTTT,CASSLRQDQPQHF
TRBJ2-3,TRBV7-9,once,TRBD2,TGTGCCAGCAGCTCGCGAGAGCGGGGGGGATACACAGATACGCAGTATTTT,CASSSRERGGYTDTQYF
TRBJ2-1,TRBV4-1,NA,NA,TGCGCCAGCAGCCACCCCGGGACCCTTCCCTACAATGAGCAGTTCTTC,CASSHPGTLPYNEQFF
TRBJ2-3,TRBV27,NA,TRBD2,TGTGCCAGCCATAGGGCGGGGGTGACTTTTAGCACAGATACGCAGTATTTT,CASHRAGVTFSTDTQYF
TRBJ2-5,TRBV21-1,NA,NA,TGTGCCAGCAGCAAAGGTAATAGCGATGCCGTTCGGGAGACCCAGTACTTC,CASSKGNSDAVRETQYF
TRBJ2-3,TRBV5-1,NA,TRBD2,TGCGCCAGCAGCTTATCTAGCGGGGGGGCCACAGATACGCAGTATTTT,CASSLSSGGATDTQYF
TRBJ1-6,TRBV19,NA,TRBD1,TGTGCCAGTAGAGTACGGACAGGGTTGGATTCACCCCTCCACTTT,CASRVRTGLDSPLHF
TRBJ2-1,TRBV30,NA,TRBD2,TGTGCCTGGAGTAAGGCGGGGGGGCAGTTCTTC,CAWSKAGGQFF
TRBJ1-3,TRBV2,few,TRBD1,TGTGCCAGCAGTCGACAGGGTCCCGGAAACACCATATATTTT,CASSRQGPGNTIYF
TRBJ1-2,TRBV28,NA,NA,TGTGCCAGCAGTACTTTCAGGGCTAACTATGGCTACACCTTC,CASSTFRANYGYTF
TRBJ1-4,TRBV27,NA,TRBD1,TGTGCCAGCAGTCCAGCAACAGGGGGGGGAAAACTGTTTTTT,CASSPATGGGKLFF
TRBJ2-3,TRBV5-1,NA,TRBD1,TGCGCCAGCAGGGGACAGGGGGCAGATACGCAGTATTTT,CASRGQGADTQYF
TRBJ2-3,TRBV15,NA,TRBD1,TGTGCCACCAGCAGATCCGGGACAGGGGACACAGATACGCAGTATTTT,CATSRSGTGDTDTQYF
TRBJ2-3,TRBV15,NA,NA,TGTGCCACCAGCAGATCGGGGGAGCCGGGATCTACGCAGTATTTT,CATSRSGEPGSTQYF
TRBJ1-2,TRBV30,NA,NA,TGTGCCTGGGGGAGGTTGTATGGCTACACCTTC,CAWGRLYGYTF
TRBJ2-1,TRBV6-5,NA,NA,TGTGCCAGCAGTTACTCCCGCAGGGGCAATGAGCAGTTCTTC,CASSYSRRGNEQFF